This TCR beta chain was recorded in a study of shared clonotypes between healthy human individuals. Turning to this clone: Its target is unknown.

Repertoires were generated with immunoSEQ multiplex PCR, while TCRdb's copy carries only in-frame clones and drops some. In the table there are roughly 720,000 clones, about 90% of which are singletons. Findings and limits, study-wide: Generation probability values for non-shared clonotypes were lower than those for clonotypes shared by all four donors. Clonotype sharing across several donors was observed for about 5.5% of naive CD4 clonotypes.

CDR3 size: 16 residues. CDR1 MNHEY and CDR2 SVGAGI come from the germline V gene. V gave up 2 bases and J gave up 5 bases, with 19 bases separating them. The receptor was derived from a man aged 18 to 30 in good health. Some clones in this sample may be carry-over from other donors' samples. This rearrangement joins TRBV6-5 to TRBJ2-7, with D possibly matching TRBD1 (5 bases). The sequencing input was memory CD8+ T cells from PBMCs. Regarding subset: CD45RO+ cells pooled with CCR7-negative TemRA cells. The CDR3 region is CASSYAQGQGPDEQYF. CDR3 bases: TGTGCCAGCAGTTACGCCCAGGGTCAAGGTCCCGACGAGCAGTACTTC.